The text below deals with one T cell receptor (beta chain). Its antigen is as yet unknown. These data belong to a study of beta chain features in type 1 diabetes. Whole-study findings and limits: Insertions were fewer and deletions more numerous at VDJ junctions in type 1 diabetes patients. TCRB CDR3s from Type 1 diabetes patients were moderately but significantly shorter in all four CD4+ subsets. It was not settled here whether HLA type affects TCRB rearrangement.

The J segment lost 4 bases and the V segment lost 0 bases, leaving 1 base of the junction unmatched. The CDR3 is 15 amino acids. Germline values: CDR1 MNHNY, CDR2 SVGAGI (reference sequence). The study reverse transcribed the entire isolated RNA, so it sequenced expressed TCRB transcripts. Some clones are missing from TCRdb's copy, which holds only in-frame ones; the method was immunoSEQ multiplex PCR. The sample consists of more than 550,000 clones, about an eighth of them appearing once. The source material was naive CD4+ T cells from blood. The chain uses TRBV6-6 and TRBJ1-1; 11 bases map to TRBD1. This TCR came from a man younger than 35 with type 1 diabetes. CDR3 coding DNA: TGTGCCAGCAGTTACTCAGGGACAGGGGGCACTGAAGCTTTCTTT. The encoded protein is CASSYSGTGGTEAFF.